This T cell receptor beta chain was recorded in a study of cytomegalovirus exposure and HLA in healthy donors. As regards this clone: Its antigen remains unidentified. In the same sample, other DNA sequences code for this CDR3.

PCR amplification relied on 60 Vbeta primers (plus 13 Jbeta primers). Only in-frame clones appear in the TCRdb table, and some are missing; sequencing was by immunoSEQ multiplex PCR. The sample has 250,000 to 300,000 clones; 92% are singletons. This CDR3 has 12 amino acids. Per the germline V gene, CDR1 is SEHNR and CDR2 is FQNEAQ (reference sequence). Trimming shortened V by 5 bases and J by 0 bases, and 5 bases separated the two germline ends. Study-wide findings and caveats: In a later analysis, a genetic analysis reported fewer productive-TCR N-insertions in an Asian-associated ancestry cluster than the cohort average.

This clonotype was obtained from a girl aged 2-10 years in good health and CMV-seronegative. The sequencing sample was made of PBMCs. The chain uses TRBV7-9 and TRBJ2-7; D is unclear. Here the CDR3 reads CASSLSSYEQYF. DNA for the CDR3: TGTGCCAGCAGCCTAAGCTCCTACGAGCAGTACTTC.